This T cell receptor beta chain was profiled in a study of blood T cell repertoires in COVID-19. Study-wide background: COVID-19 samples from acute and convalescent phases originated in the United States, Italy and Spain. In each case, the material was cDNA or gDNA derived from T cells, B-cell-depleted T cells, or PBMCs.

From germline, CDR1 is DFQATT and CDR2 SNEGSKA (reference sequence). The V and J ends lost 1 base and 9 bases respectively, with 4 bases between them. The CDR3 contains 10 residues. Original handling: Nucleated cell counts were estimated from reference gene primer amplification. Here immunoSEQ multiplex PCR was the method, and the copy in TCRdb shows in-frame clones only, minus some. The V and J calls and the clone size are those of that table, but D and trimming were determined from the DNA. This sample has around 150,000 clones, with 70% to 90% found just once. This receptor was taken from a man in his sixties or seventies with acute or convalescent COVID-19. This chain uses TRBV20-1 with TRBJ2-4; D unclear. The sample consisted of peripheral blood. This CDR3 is CSARAVIQYF. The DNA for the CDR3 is TGCAGTGCTAGAGCCGTCATTCAGTACTTC.